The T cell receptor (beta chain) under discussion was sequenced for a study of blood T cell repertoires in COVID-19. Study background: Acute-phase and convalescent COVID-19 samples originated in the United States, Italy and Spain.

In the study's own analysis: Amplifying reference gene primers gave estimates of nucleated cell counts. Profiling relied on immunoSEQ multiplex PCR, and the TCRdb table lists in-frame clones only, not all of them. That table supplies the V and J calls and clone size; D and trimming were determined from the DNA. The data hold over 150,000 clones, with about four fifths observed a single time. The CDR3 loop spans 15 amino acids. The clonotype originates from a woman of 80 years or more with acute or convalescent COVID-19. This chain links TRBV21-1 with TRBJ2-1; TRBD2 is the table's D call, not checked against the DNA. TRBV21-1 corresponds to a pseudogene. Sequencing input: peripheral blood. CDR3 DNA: TGTGCCAGCCCCCCGAGACTAGCGGAATACAATGAGCAGTTCTTC. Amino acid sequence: CASPPRLAEYNEQFF.